This T cell receptor (beta chain) is drawn from a study of CD8 T cells in Susac syndrome (dated by TCRdb to between 2018 and 2021). About the full investigation: Repertoire sequencing was used to test whether CD8+ T cell activation and differentiation in Susac syndrome was antigen driven. Study-wide conclusions, independent of this receptor: The number of individuals in the TCR sequencing and HLA analysis was acknowledged as relatively small.

Peripheral blood CD8+ and CD4+ T cells from healthy donors, Susac syndrome patients and multiple sclerosis patients were profiled by high-throughput TCR beta sequencing. Healthy donors were age- and sex-matched controls. CD8+ TEMRA cells were enriched by FACS, while bulk CD8+ and CD4+ T cells were purified by magnetic negative isolation. Blood was drawn into EDTA tubes, processed within 24 hours, and PBMCs were isolated by density gradient centrifugation. PBMCs intended for TCR sequencing were frozen in liquid nitrogen and were later thawed in a 37 degrees C water bath. A purity of at least 90% was achieved for sorted or isolated CD4+, CD8+ and CD8+ TEMRA cells. CDR3 length: 12 amino acids, cysteine to phenylalanine. Just the 36-base CDR3 DNA is kept, in frame starting at base 1. CDR1 is given as SGHTA and CDR2 as FQGNSA, both from the germline V gene. Trimming leaves V shorter by 3 bases and J shorter by 9 bases, with the junction holding 3 bases beyond the gene matches.

Notes on this clonotype: This receptor's antigen is unknown. Base qualities are not recorded, but no much larger clone differs from it by a single base.

RNA was extracted using the RNeasy kit, and roughly 0.45 to 1 ug of the RNA was reverse transcribed with random hexamers. The immunoSEQ multiplex PCR assay, covering 54 Vbeta and 13 Jbeta segments, was used to amplify TCR beta CDR3 regions. To correct PCR amplification bias, a synthetic template baseline was used for both primer optimization and computational correction. As for the original processing: Only productive sequences were kept, with reads annotated to V, D and J genes according to IMGT and analyzed in immunoSEQ Analyzer. Clonality was calculated as one minus the Shannon entropy normalized by log2 of the number of productive unique sequences. For each patient and control, public and private clones were evaluated within the 100 most prevalent clones. A clone was defined as Susac-specific if it was absent from the healthy and MS cohorts, from 1052 published viral clones and from other ImmuneACCESS disease sequences. The public reads were reprocessed in TCRdb via fastp at Q25 and MiXCR, keeping in-frame beta chains. Each entry merges the rows of one CDR3 protein and shows their most common DNA and genes. For this entry, the V and J calls and clone size follow TCRdb and not the study's own pipeline. In all, the sample holds 180,000 or so distinct CDR3 sequences, and approximately 94% of those were seen once. The top ten constitute 0.085% to 0.13% of the sample.

The sequenced sample was CD4+ T cells from PBMCs. The clonotype originates from a human donor in good health. Recombination linked TRBV7-2 to TRBJ2-7, and TRBD2 aligns with 9 junction nucleotides. The CDR3 protein: CASSFSGSVQYF. The nucleotide sequence reads as follows: TGTGCCAGCAGCTTTAGCGGGAGTGTGCAGTACTTC.